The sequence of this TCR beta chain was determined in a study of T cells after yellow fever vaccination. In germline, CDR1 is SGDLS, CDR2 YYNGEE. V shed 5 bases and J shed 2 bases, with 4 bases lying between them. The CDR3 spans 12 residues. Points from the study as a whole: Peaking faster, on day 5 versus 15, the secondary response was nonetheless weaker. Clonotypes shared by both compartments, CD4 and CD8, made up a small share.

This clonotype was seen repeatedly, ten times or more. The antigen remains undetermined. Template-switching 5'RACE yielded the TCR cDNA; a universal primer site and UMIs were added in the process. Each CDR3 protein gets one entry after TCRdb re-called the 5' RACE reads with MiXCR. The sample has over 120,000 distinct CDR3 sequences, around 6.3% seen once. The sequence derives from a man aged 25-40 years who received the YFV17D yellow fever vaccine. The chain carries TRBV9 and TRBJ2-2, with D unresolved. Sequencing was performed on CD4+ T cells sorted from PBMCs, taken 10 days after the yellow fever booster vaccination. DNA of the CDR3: TGTGCCAGCAGGAAAAACACCGGGGAGCTGTTTTTT. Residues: CASRKNTGELFF.